One T cell receptor beta chain is described in this entry. The antigen remains undetermined. The source of the sample is a study of cytomegalovirus exposure and HLA in healthy donors. The study, taken as a whole, reports: A later analysis found that most CMV-associated TCR beta chains appeared HLA-restricted.

The PCR had 60 Vbeta and 13 Jbeta primers. The method was immunoSEQ multiplex PCR; TCRdb's version includes in-frame clones alone and lacks a portion of them. The table lists roughly 180,000 clones, around four fifths of them singletons. The V gene's germline CDR1 is SGHTA and CDR2 FQGNSA. The CDR3 contains 14 residues. V lost 4 bases, J lost 3 bases, and 2 bases stayed unmatched. The receptor was isolated from a man between 25 and 39 years old in good health and CMV-seronegative. Sequenced material: PBMCs. V and J are TRBV7-2 and TRBJ1-5; TRBD1 matches 8 bases. CDR3 bases: TGTGCCAGCAGCTCGGACAGGGCCAATCAGCCCCAGCATTTT. Translation gives CASSSDRANQPQHF.